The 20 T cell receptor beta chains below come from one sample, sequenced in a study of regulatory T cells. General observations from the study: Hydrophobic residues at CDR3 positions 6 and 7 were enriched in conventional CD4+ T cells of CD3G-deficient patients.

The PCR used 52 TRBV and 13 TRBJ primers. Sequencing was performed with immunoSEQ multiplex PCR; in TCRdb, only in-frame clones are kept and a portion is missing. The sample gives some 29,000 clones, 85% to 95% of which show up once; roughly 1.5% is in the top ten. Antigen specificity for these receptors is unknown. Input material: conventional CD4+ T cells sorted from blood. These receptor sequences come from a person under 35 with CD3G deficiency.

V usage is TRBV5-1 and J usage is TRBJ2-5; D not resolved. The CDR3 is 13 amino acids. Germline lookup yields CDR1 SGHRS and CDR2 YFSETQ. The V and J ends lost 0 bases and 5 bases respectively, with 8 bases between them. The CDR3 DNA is TGCGCCAGCAGCTTGGGGGCGAGGGAGACCCAGTACTTC. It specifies CASSLGARETQYF.

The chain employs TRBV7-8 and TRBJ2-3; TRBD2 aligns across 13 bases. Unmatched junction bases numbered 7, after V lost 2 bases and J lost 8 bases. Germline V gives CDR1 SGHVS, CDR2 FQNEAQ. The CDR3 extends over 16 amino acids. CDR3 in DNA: TGTGCCAGCAGCTTACAACTAGCGGGAGGGCGTGGTACGCAGTATTTT. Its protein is CASSLQLAGGRGTQYF.

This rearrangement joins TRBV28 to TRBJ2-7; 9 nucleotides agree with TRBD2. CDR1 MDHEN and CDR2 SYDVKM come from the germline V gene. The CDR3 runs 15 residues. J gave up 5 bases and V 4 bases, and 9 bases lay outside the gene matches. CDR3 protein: CASSSLAGAQHEQYF. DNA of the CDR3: TGTGCCAGCAGTTCTTTAGCGGGAGCCCAGCACGAGCAGTACTTC.

CDR3 in amino acids: CASSYPLFAGGGETQYF. The CDR3 DNA reads TGTGCCAGCAGCTACCCCCTTTTTGCGGGGGGGGGAGAGACCCAGTACTTC. The chain joins TRBV7-9 to TRBJ2-5; 9 positions agree with TRBD2. From germline, CDR1 is SEHNR and CDR2 FQNEAQ (reference sequence). V was pared by 4 bases and J by 4 bases, with 13 bases of the junction left unmatched. CDR3 size: 17 residues.

In DNA form, the CDR3 reads TGCGCCAGCAGCGGAGGGGGGTTCGAAGATACGCAGTATTTT. It yields the protein CASSGGGFEDTQYF. J is TRBJ2-3 and V is TRBV5-1, with D perhaps matching TRBD1 or TRBD2 (6 bases each). V was cut by 4 bases and J by 5 bases, with 14 bases left in between. The CDR3 contains 14 residues. The germline gives CDR1 SGHRS, CDR2 YFSETQ.

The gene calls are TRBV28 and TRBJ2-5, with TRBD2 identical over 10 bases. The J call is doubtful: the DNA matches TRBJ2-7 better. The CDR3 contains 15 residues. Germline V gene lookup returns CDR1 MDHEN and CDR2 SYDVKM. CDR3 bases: TGTGCCAGCAGTGCAACTAGCGGGGTGTCCTACGAGCAGTACTTC. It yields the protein CASSATSGVSYEQYF.

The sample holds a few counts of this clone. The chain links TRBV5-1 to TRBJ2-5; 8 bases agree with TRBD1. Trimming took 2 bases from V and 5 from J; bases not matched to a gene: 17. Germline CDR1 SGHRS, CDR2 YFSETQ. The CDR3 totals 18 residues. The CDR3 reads CASSFGLSDRGSLETQYF. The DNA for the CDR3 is TGCGCCAGCAGCTTTGGTCTGTCAGACAGGGGCTCTCTTGAGACCCAGTACTTC. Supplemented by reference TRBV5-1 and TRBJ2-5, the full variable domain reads KAGVTQTPRYLIKTRGQQVTLSCSPISGHRSVSWYQQTPGQGLQFLFEYFSETQRNKGNFPGRFSGRQFSNSRSEMNVSTLELGDSALYLCASSFGLSDRGSLETQYFGPGTRLLVL.

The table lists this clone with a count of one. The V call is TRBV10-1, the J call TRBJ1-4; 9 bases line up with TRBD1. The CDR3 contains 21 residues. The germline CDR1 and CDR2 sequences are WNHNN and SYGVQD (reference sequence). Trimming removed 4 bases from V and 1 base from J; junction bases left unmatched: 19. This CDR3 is CASSGTLTTGGVMGTNEKLFF. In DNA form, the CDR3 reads TGCGCCAGCAGTGGGACCTTAACGACAGGGGGGGTTATGGGAACTAATGAAAAACTGTTTTTT.

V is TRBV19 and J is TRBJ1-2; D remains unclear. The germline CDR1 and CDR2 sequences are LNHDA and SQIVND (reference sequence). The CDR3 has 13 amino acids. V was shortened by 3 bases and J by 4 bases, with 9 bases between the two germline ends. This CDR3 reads CASSIGLSYGYTF. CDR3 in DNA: TGTGCCAGTAGTATTGGACTGAGCTATGGCTACACCTTC.

The CDR3 reads CASSPRGEFTDTQYF. The CDR3 DNA reads TGTGCCAGCAGCCCCCGGGGGGAGTTCACAGATACGCAGTATTTT. This chain uses TRBV7-3 with TRBJ2-3; 7 bases are a match to TRBD2. This CDR3 region has 15 residues. Germline V gene sequence: CDR1 SGHTA, CDR2 FQGTGA. J lost 2 bases, V lost 5 bases, and 7 bases had no gene match.

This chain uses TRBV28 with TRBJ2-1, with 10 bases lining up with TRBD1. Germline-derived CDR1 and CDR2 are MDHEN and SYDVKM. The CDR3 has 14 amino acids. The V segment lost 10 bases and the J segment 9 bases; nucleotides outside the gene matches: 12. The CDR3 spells CATARGQGIFEQFF. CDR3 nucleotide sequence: TGTGCCACCGCCCGGGGACAGGGGATTTTTGAGCAGTTCTTC.

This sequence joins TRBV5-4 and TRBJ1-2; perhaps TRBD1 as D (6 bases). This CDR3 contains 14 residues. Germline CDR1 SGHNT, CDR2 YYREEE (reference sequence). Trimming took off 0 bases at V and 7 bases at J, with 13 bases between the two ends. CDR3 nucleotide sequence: TGTGCCAGCAGCTTGGCCGGGGGGCTCGGTGGCTACACCTTC. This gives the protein CASSLAGGLGGYTF. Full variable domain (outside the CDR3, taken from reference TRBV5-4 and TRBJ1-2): ETGVTQSPTHLIKTRGQQVTLRCSSQSGHNTVSWYQQALGQGPQFIFQYYREEENGRGNFPPRFSGLQFPNYSSELNVNALELDDSALYLCASSLAGGLGGYTFGSGTRLTVV.

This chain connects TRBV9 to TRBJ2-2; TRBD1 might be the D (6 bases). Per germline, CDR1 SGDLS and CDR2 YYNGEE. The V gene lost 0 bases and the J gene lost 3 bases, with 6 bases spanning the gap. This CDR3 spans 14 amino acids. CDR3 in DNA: TGTGCCAGCAGCGTAGACAGGGACACCGGGGAGCTGTTTTTT. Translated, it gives CASSVDRDTGELFF.

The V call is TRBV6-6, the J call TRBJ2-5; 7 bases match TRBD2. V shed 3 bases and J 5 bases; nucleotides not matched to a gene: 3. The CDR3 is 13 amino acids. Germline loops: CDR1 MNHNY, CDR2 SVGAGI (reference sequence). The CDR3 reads CASSYQGGETQYF. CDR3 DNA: TGTGCCAGCAGTTATCAGGGAGGGGAGACCCAGTACTTC.

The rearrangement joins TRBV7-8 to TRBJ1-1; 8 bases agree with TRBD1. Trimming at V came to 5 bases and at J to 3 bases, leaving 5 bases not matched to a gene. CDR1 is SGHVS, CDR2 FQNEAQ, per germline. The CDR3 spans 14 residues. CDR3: CASSAHRGDTEAFF. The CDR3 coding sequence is TGTGCCAGCAGCGCCCACAGGGGGGACACTGAAGCTTTCTTT.

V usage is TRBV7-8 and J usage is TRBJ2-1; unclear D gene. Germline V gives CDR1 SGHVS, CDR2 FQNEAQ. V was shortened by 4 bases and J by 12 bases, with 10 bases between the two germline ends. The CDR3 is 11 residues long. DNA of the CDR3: TGTGCCAGCAGCTCGTCTCGGAGGCAGTTCTTC. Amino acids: CASSSSRRQFF.

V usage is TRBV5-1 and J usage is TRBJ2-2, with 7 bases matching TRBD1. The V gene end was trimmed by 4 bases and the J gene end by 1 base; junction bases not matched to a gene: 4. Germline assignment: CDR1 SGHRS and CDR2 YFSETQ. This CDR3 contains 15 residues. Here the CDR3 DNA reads TGCGCCAGCAGCCACGGACAGGAGAACACCGGGGAGCTGTTTTTT. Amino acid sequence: CASSHGQENTGELFF.

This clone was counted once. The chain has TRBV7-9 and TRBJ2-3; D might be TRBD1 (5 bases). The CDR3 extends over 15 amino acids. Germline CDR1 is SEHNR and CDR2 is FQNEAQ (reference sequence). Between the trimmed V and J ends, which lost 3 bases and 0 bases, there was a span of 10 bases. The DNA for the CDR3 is TGTGCCAGCAGCTTCCAAAAGGGGAGCACAGATACGCAGTATTTT. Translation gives CASSFQKGSTDTQYF.

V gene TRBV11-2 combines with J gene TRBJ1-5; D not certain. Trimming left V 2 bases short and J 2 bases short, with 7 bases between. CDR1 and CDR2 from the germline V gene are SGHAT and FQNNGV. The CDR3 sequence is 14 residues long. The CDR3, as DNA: TGTGCCAGCAGCTTACAGGAGGGCAATCAGCCCCAGCATTTT. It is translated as CASSLQEGNQPQHF.

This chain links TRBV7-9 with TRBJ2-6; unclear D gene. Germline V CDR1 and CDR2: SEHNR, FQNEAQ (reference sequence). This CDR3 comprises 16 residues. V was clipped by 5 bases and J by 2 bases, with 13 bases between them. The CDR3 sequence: CASSAGEVPGANVLTF. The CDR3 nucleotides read TGTGCCAGCAGCGCTGGTGAAGTGCCTGGGGCCAACGTCCTGACTTTC.